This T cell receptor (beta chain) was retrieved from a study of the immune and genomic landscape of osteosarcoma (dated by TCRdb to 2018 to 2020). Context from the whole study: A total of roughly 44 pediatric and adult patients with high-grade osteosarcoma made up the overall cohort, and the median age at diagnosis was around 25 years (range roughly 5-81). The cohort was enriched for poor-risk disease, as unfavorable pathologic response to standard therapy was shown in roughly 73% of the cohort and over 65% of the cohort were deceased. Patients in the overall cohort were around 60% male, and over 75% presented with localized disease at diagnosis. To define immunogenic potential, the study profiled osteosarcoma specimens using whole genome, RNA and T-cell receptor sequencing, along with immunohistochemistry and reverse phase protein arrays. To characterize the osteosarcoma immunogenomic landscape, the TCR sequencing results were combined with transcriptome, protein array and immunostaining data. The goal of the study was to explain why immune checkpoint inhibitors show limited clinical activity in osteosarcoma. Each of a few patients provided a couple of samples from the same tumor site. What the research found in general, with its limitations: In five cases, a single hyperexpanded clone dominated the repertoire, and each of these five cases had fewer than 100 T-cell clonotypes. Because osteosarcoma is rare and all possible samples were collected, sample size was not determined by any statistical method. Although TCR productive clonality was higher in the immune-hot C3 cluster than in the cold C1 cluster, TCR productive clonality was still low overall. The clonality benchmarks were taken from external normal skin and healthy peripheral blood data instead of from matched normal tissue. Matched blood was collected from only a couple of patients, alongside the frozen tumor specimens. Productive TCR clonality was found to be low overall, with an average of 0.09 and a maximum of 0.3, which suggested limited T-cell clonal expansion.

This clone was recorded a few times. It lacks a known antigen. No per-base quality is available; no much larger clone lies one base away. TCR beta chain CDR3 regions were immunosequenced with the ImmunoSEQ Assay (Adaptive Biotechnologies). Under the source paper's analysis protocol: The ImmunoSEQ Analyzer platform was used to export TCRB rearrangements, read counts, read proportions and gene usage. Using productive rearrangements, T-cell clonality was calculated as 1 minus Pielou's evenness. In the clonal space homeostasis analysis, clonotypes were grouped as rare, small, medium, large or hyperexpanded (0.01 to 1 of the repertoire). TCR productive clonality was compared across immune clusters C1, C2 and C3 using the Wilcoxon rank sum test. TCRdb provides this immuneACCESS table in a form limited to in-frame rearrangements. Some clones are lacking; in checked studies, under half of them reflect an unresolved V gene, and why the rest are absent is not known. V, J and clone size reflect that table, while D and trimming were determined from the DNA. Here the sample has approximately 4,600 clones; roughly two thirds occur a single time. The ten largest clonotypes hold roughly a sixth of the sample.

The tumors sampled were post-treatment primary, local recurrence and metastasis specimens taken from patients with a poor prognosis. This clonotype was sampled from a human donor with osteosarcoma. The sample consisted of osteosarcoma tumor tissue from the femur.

The nucleotide sequence is TGCGCCAGCAGCGTGGACAGTAGCACAGATACGCAGTATTTT. This yields the protein CASSVDSSTDTQYF. Recombination joined TRBV5-1 with TRBJ2-3; TRBD1 might be the D gene, on 6 matching bases. The CDR3 measures 14 amino acids from cysteine to phenylalanine. Only the CDR3 part of the read is kept: 42 bases, read in frame from the first base. The germline V gene sets CDR1 to SGHRS and CDR2 to YFSETQ. The junction shows trimming of 4 bases on V and 0 bases on J, plus 9 bases between the germline ends.